This TCR beta chain is from a study of blood T cell repertoires in COVID-19. Overall study: T cells, B-cell-depleted T cells, or PBMCs supplied cDNA or gDNA.

V shed 0 bases, J shed 8 bases, and the junction held 6 bases outside the gene matches. The CDR3 has 15 amino acids. Germline CDR1 is MNHEY and CDR2 is SVGAGI. The data were produced by immunoSEQ multiplex PCR, yet TCRdb's version contains in-frame clones alone and is incomplete. The sample lists around 100,000 clones, roughly 85% occurring once. This TCR came from a man aged 50 to 59 with active COVID-19. The chain has TRBV6-5 and TRBJ1-4; 7 bases are shared with TRBD1. Sequencing used peripheral blood. CDR3 amino acids: CASSYSYRGGEKLFF. In nucleotides, the CDR3 is TGTGCCAGCAGTTACTCCTACAGGGGTGGGGAAAAACTGTTTTTT.